The subject of this entry is one T cell receptor beta chain. What it recognizes is unknown. One junction end disagrees with the germline gene, perhaps due to a read error. The CDR3 spans 16 residues. CDR1 is LNHNV and CDR2 is YYDKDF in the germline V gene (reference sequence). Prepared TCR beta cDNA libraries contained unique molecular identifiers. One entry per CDR3 protein results from TCRdb running MiXCR on the PCR reads. This sample has 650,000 to 900,000 distinct CDR3 sequences, with just over 45% found just once. The data were taken from a study of post-analysis software for immune sequencing data. General study points: Higher frequency in patients than in controls was seen for roughly five TRBV segments, with TRBV5-6, TRBV5-1 and TRBV20-1 among them.

The source is a girl aged 5 to 17 with multiple sclerosis. The rearrangement links TRBV15 to TRBJ1-4; 10 nucleotides line up with TRBD1. Specimen: blood. The CDR3: CATSRPGTGAREKRFF. CDR3 in DNA: TGTGCCACCAGCAGACCCGGGACAGGGGCGAGAGAAAAACGGTTTTTT.